The sequence of this T cell receptor (beta chain) was determined in a study of blood T cell repertoires in COVID-19. Study-level background: Samples representing acute and convalescent COVID-19 were sourced from the United States, Italy and Spain.

With 6 bases removed from V and 2 bases from J, the gap between germline ends came to 13 bases. CDR1 LGHDT and CDR2 YNNKEL come from the germline V gene (reference sequence). CDR3 length: 14 residues. Per the study methods: The assay estimated nucleated cells by amplifying reference gene primers. This table comes from immunoSEQ multiplex PCR, and its TCRdb copy is limited to in-frame clones, with some not included. D and trimming come from the DNA, and the V and J calls and clone size come from that table. The table has 90,000 to 130,000 clones, approximately 83% seen once. This clonotype originated in a woman in her sixties or seventies with acute or convalescent COVID-19. This chain connects TRBV3-1 (or the pseudogene TRBV3-2) to TRBJ1-1; possible D gene TRBD1, 5 bases. The sequenced material came from peripheral blood. CDR3 residues: CASSYGQGNTEAFF. The CDR3 bases are TGTGCCAGCAGTTACGGGCAGGGAAACACTGAAGCTTTCTTT.